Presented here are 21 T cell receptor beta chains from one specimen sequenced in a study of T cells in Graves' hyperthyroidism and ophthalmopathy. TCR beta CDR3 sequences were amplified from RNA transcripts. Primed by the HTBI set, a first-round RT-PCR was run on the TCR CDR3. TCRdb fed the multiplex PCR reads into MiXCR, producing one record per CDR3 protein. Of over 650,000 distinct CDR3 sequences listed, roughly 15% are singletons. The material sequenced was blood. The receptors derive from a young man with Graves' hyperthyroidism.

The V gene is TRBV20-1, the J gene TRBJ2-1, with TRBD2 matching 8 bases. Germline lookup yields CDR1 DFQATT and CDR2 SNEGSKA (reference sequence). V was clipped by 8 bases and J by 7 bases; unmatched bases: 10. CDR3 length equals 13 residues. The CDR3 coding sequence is TGCAGTTTCCGGGAGGGCCTCCGGAATGAGCAGTTCTTC. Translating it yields CSFREGLRNEQFF.

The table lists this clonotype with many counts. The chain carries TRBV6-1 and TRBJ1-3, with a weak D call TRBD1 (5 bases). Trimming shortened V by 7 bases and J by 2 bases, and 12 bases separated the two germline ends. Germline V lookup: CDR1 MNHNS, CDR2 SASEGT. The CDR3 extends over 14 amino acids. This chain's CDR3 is CASTPGGAGNTIYF. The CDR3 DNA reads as TGTGCCAGCACTCCTGGGGGTGCTGGAAACACCATATATTTT.

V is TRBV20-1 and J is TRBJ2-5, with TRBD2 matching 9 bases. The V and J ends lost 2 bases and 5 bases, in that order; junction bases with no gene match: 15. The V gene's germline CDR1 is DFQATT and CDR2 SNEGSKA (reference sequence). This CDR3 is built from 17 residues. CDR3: CSARLLGAGGPQETQYF. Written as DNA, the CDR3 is TGCAGTGCTAGACTCCTTGGGGCGGGAGGGCCACAGGAGACCCAGTACTTC.

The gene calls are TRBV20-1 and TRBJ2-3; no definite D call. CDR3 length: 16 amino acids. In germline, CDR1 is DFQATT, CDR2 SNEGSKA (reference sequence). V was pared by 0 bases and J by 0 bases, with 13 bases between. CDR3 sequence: CSAREARGASTDTQYF. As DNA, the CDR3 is TGCAGTGCTAGAGAAGCGCGCGGAGCTAGCACAGATACGCAGTATTTT.

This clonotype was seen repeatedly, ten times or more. Here the CDR3 DNA reads TGCGCCAGCAGCTTGGAGGCTCTGGACACTGAAGCTTTCTTT. Encoded protein: CASSLEALDTEAFF. This sequence joins TRBV5-1 and TRBJ1-1, with D unresolved. The CDR3 is 14 residues long. Between the trimmed V and J ends, which lost 0 bases and 3 bases, there was a span of 9 bases. Per the germline V gene, CDR1 is SGHRS and CDR2 is YFSETQ.

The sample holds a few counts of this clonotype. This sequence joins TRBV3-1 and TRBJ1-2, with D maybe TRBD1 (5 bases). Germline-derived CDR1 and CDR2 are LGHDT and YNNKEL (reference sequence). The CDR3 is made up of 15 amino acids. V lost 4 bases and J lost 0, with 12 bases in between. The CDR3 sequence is CASSPQQESNYGYTF. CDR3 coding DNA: TGTGCCAGCAGCCCCCAACAGGAATCTAACTATGGCTACACCTTC. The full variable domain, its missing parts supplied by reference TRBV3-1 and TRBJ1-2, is DTAVSQTPKYLVTQMGNDKSIKCEQNLGHDTMYWYKQDSKKFLKIMFSYNNKELIINETVPNRFSPKSPDKAHLNLHINSLELGDSAVYFCASSPQQESNYGYTFGSGTRLTVV.

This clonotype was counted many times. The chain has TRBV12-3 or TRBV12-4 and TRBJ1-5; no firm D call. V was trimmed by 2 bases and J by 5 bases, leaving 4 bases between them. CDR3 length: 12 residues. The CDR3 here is CASSLIDQPQHF. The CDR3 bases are TGTGCCAGCAGTTTAATCGATCAGCCCCAGCATTTT.

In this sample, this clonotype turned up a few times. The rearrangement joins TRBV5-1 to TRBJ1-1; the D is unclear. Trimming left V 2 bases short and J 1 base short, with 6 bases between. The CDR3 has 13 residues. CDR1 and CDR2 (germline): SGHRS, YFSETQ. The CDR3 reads CASSFMRNTEAFF. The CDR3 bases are TGCGCCAGCAGCTTTATGAGGAACACTGAAGCTTTCTTT.

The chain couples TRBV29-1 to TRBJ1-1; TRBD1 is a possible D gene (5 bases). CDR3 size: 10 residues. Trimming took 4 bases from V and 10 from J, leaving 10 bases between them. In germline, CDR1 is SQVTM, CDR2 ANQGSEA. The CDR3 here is CSVAGGAAFF. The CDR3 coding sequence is TGCAGCGTTGCGGGGGGTGCAGCTTTCTTT.

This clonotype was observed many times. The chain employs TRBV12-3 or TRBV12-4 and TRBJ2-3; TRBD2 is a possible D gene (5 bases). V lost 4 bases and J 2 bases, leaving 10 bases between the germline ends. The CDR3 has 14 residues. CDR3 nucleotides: TGTGCCAGCAGTTCAAAGCGGTCCACAGATACGCAGTATTTT. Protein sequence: CASSSKRSTDTQYF.

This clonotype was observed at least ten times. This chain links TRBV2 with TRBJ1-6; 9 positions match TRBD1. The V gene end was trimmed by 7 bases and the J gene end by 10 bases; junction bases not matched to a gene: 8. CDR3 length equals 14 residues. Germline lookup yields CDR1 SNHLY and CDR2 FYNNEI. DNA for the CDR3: TGTGCCAGCACTGGGACAGGGCAAGGGTCACCCCTCCACTTT. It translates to CASTGTGQGSPLHF.

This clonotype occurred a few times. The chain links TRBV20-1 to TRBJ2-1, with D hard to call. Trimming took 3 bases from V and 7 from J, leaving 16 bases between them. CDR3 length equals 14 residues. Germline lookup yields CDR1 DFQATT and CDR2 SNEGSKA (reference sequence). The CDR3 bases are TGCAGTGCTAGCCCTAGTAGGATATTGAATGAGCAGTTCTTC. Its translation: CSASPSRILNEQFF.

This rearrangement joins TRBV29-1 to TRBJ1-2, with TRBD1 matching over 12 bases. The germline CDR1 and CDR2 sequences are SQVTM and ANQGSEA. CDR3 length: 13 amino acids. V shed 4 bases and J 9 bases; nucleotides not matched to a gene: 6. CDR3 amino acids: CSVGRDRGLSYTF. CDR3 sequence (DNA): TGCAGCGTTGGACGGGACAGGGGGCTAAGCTACACCTTC.

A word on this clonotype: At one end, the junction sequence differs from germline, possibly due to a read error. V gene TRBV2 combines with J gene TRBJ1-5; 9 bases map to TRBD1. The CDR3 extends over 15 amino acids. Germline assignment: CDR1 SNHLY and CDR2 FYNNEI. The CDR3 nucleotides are TGTGCCAGCACCTGGACAGGGGCTAGCGATCAGCCCCAGCATTTT. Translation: CASTWTGASDQPQHF.

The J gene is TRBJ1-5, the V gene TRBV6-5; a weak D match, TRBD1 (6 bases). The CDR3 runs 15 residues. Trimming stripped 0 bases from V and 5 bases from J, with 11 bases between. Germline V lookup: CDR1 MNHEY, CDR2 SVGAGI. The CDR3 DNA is TGTGCCAGCAGTTACTCACAGGGTGGCGATCAGCCCCAGCATTTT. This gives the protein CASSYSQGGDQPQHF.

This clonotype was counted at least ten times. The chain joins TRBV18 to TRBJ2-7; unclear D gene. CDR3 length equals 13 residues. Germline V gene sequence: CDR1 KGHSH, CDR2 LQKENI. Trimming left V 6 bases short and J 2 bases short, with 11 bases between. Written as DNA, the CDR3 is TGTGCCAGCTCTCACGGACGGACCTACGAGCAGTACTTC. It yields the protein CASSHGRTYEQYF.

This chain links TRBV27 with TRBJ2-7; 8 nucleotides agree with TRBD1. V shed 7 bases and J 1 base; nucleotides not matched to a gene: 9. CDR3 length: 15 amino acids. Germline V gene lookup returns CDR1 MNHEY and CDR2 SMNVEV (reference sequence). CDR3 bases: TGTGCCAGCACAAACAGGGGGAGCGCATCCTACGAGCAGTACTTC. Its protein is CASTNRGSASYEQYF.

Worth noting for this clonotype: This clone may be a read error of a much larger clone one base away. The CDR3 reads CASSLWGQACSYEQYF. CDR3 sequence (DNA): TGTGCCAGCAGTTTATGGGGACAGGCGTGCTCCTACGAGCAGTACTTC. J is TRBJ2-7 and V is TRBV12-3 or TRBV12-4; TRBD1 matches at 8 bases. The V and J ends lost 2 bases and 0 bases, in that order; junction bases with no gene match: 6. This CDR3 is 16 amino acids long.

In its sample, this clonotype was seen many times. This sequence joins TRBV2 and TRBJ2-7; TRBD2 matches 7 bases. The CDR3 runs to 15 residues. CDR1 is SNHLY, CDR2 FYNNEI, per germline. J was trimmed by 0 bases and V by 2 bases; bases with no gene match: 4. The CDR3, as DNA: TGTGCCAGCAGTGAACGGCGGGAGCCCTCCTACGAGCAGTACTTC. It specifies CASSERREPSYEQYF.

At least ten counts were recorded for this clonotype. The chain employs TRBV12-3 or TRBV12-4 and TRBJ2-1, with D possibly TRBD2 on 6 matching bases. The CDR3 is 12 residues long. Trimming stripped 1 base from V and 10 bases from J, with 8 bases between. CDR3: CASSLVGGEQFF. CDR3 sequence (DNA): TGTGCCAGCAGTTTAGTCGGAGGGGAGCAGTTCTTC.

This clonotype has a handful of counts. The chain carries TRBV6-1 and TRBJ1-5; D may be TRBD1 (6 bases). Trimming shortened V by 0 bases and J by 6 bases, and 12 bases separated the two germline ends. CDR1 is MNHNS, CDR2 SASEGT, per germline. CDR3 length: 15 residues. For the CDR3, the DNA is TGTGCCAGCAGTGAAGCGTACAGGGAGGGTCAGCCCCAGCATTTT. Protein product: CASSEAYREGQPQHF.